This T cell receptor (beta chain) appears in the sequencing data of a study of blood T cells in healthy people across ages (dated by TCRdb to 2014 to 2015). A note on the overall study: Template switching captured roughly one uniquely barcoded TCR beta cDNA molecule per two T cells in model experiments. Using deep sequencing normalized with unique cDNA molecular identifiers, the study measured how TCR beta repertoire diversity changes with age. Four age groups were formed from the donors: young (average about 15 years), middle-aged (around 37), aged (more than 55) and long-lived (more than 75). To avoid experimental bias, donors of different ages were spread randomly across the sequencing lanes. Using the same blood draw, the study looked at two additional independent replicas of 1 million unique cDNA reads for two donors, one aged 18 to 30 and the other aged 80 or older. Overall results and qualifications from the work: Estimates of total diversity from one million sequenced T cells were regarded as lower bounds and underestimates. There was a strong correlation between observed TCR beta diversity and the percentage of naive T cells measured by flow cytometry. Compared with the aged group, the long-lived group had more naive CD4+ T cells, fewer expanded clones and increased TCR diversity, a pattern suggesting age selection. Donor CMV infection status was unknown, potentially confounding age-related changes in expanded clonotypes. Observed TCR beta diversity per million T cells fell roughly linearly with age, and a significant reduction was already apparent by age about 43. Because profiling used bulk unsorted PBMCs, naive and antigen-experienced compartments could not be compared conclusively.

Library preparation was by 5' RACE. The instrument was an Illumina HiSeq 2500. The second PCR ran for about 6 to 12 cycles and used a J-beta primer mix along with a sample-barcoded 5' primer. A unique molecular identifier was introduced onto each TCR beta cDNA molecule by a template-switch 5' adaptor carrying 12 random nucleotides. At least 3 million CDR3-containing paired-end reads were obtained from each sample. All of the RNA was converted into first-strand cDNA using the Mint cDNA synthesis kit, with a TRBC-specific oligonucleotide serving as the primer. Following uracil-DNA glycosylase treatment, all cDNA underwent a first 18-cycle PCR with the universal primers M1SS and BC2_uni_R. The paper's data handling went like this. For normalization, 1 million high-quality reads, each with a distinct molecular identifier, were randomly selected from each sample. Reads with shared molecular identifiers were discarded instead of being binned into consensus sequences. MiTCR, run with a Q25 quality threshold and the strictest error-elimination algorithm, handled CDR3 identification, clonotype clustering and error correction. A nonparametric unseen species model with Euler transformation was used to estimate lower-bound total TCR beta diversity. TCRdb itself trimmed the public reads at Q25 with fastp, ran MiXCR and retained productive beta chains. Each CDR3 protein appears once, grouped with its most common genes and DNA. The V and J calls and clone size come from TCRdb's table, not from the authors' own analysis. In this sample the table shows 650,000 to 1,000,000 distinct CDR3 sequences, 35% to 40% of which occur a single time. The biggest ten clones account for around 13% of the sample.

The donors were a few dozen Caucasian individuals from Russia, aged 6 to 90 years, who were systemically healthy. Each donor gave ten milliliters of peripheral blood, collected into EDTA-treated Vacutainer tubes. Ficoll-Paque density-gradient centrifugation was used to isolate PBMCs, with at least 7 million per sample. Total RNA was extracted from PBMCs with Trizol reagent, with at least 6 micrograms obtained per sample. The percentages of naive CD45RAhigh/CD27high T cells were determined by flow cytometry on a PBMC aliquot from every donor. This clonotype appeared a single time. Its antigen remains unidentified. Per-nucleotide qualities are absent, and no much larger clonotype sits a single base away. Evidence from a single read is weak. From the germline V gene (reference sequence), CDR1 is DFQATT and CDR2 is SNEGSKA. Trimming costs V 2 bases and J 1 base, and their ends lie 14 bases apart. Counted from cysteine to phenylalanine, this CDR3 has 15 amino acids. Just CDR3 DNA is preserved here, 45 bases in frame from base 1.

The rearrangement joined TRBV20-1 to TRBJ1-1; no D segment can be confidently identified. The sample consisted of blood. This receptor was obtained from a young man in good health. CDR3 protein: CSARKPGGENTEAFF. The DNA sequence is given as TGCAGTGCTAGAAAGCCCGGTGGGGAGAACACTGAAGCTTTCTTT.